This T cell receptor (beta chain) was sequenced during a study of CD8+ T cells in alopecia areata. RNA extraction was followed by reverse transcription into cDNA, which acted as the sequencing template. Repertoires were generated with immunoSEQ multiplex PCR, while TCRdb's copy carries only in-frame clones and drops some. In the table there are more than 110,000 clones, around 58% of which are singletons. This clone came up a few times. The CDR3 loop spans 11 amino acids. Trimming at V came to 7 bases and at J to 15 bases, leaving 8 bases not matched to a gene. The germline gives CDR1 SGHVS, CDR2 FQNEAQ. Alopecia areata patients provided lesional scalp punch biopsies and peripheral blood.

The TCR comes from a human donor with alopecia areata. Sequenced here: CD4+ T cells sorted from blood, sampled at week 0. The chain carries TRBV7-8 and TRBJ2-3; TRBD1 aligns across 9 bases. The CDR3 reads CASTSGTGQYF. CDR3 sequence (DNA): TGTGCCAGCACGTCCGGGACAGGGCAATATTTT.